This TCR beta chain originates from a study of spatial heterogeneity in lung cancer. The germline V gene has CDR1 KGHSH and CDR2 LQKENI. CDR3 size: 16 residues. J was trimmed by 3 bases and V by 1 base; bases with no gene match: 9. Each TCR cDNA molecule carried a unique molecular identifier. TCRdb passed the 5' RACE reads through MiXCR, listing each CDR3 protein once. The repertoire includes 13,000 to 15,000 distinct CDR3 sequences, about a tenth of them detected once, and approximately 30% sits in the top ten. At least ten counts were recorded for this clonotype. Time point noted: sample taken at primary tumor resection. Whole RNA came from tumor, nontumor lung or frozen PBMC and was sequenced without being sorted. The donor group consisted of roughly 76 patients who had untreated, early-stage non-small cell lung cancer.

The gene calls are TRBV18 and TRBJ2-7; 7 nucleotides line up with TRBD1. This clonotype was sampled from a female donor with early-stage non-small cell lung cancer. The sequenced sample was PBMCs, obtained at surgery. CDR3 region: CASSPQDRSGLYEQYF. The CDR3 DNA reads TGTGCCAGCTCACCACAGGACAGGTCGGGTCTCTACGAGCAGTACTTC. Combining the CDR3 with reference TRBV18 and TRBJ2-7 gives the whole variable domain NAGVMQNPRHLVRRRGQEARLRCSPMKGHSHVYWYRQLPEEGLKFMVYLQKENIIDESGMPKERFSAEFPKEGPSILRIQQVVRGDSAAYFCASSPQDRSGLYEQYFGPGTRLTVT.